This T cell receptor (beta chain) was documented in a study of blood T cell repertoires in COVID-19. Study-wide context: COVID-19 samples from acute and convalescent phases originated in the United States, Italy and Spain. T cells, B-cell-depleted T cells, or PBMCs provided the cDNA or gDNA that served as material.

Source study methods: Reference gene primer amplification in the assay estimated nucleated cell counts. Produced via immunoSEQ multiplex PCR; TCRdb's table is partial and in-frame only. Clone size and the V and J calls come from that table; the DNA yielded D and trimming. Among over 150,000 clones listed, more than 65% were seen once. This clone appeared once. The V gene's germline CDR1 is SGHTS and CDR2 YDEGEE. Between the trimmed V and J ends, which lost 1 base and 2 bases, there was a span of 13 bases. This CDR3 is 15 amino acids long. This chain links TRBV5-8 with TRBJ2-7; a weak D match, TRBD2 (5 bases). The TCR was taken from a human donor in a cohort sampled during active COVID-19. What was sequenced was peripheral blood. CDR3 in amino acids: CASSLLASTTYEQYF. The CDR3 bases are TGTGCCAGCAGCTTGTTGGCGTCGACTACCTACGAGCAGTACTTC.